Presented here are 19 T cell receptor beta chains from one specimen sequenced in a study of chemoradiotherapy in HPV16-positive cancers. Sequencing was performed with immunoSEQ multiplex PCR; in TCRdb, only in-frame clones are kept and a portion is missing. The table records under 15,000 clones, around 87% of them present only once. This sample comprised blood, obtained from a patient who underwent chemoradiotherapy. The receptors shown here come from a human donor with HPV-associated anogenital cancer.

V is TRBV4-2 and J is TRBJ2-3; 9 nucleotides align to TRBD1. The CDR3 sequence is 16 residues long. The germline V gene has CDR1 LGHNA and CDR2 YNFKEQ. Trimming removed 3 bases from V and 5 bases from J; junction bases left unmatched: 9. The CDR3 nucleotides are TGTGCCAGCAGCCAGACCCTAGGGACAGGGAGAGATACGCAGTATTTT. This codes for CASSQTLGTGRDTQYF.

This clone appeared a single time. This chain joins TRBV11-2 and TRBJ1-2, with unresolved D. Trimming stripped 1 base from V and 7 bases from J, with 13 bases between. The germline CDR1 and CDR2 sequences are SGHAT and FQNNGV. The CDR3 runs to 14 residues. CDR3 amino acids: CASSLVRSRSGYTF. In DNA form, the CDR3 reads TGTGCCAGCAGCTTAGTGAGGTCTCGAAGTGGCTACACCTTC.

The chain has TRBV6-5 and TRBJ1-5; D is unclear. The CDR3 loop spans 14 amino acids. Germline CDR1 and CDR2: MNHEY and SVGAGI. The germline V and J ends were trimmed by 2 bases and 1 base, with 6 bases remaining between them. CDR3 DNA: TGTGCCAGCAGTTACCGTGGGAGCAATCAGCCCCAGCATTTT. Translated: CASSYRGSNQPQHF.

V and J are TRBV30 and TRBJ1-2; possible D gene TRBD1, 5 bases. The V gene's germline CDR1 is GTSNPN and CDR2 SVGIG (reference sequence). The CDR3 extends over 13 amino acids. With 5 bases removed from V and 6 bases from J, the gap between germline ends came to 16 bases. As DNA, the CDR3 is TGTGCCTGGGTCCCCTGGGGGTTCGATGGCTACACCTTC. Encoded protein: CAWVPWGFDGYTF.

The chain joins TRBV7-2 to TRBJ2-1, with D tentatively TRBD1 (5 bases). Germline assignment: CDR1 SGHTA and CDR2 FQGNSA. CDR3 size: 18 residues. The V gene lost 2 bases and the J gene lost 0 bases, with 17 bases spanning the gap. The CDR3 DNA reads as TGTGCCAGCAGCTTAACTCGACAGAAACTTTACTCCTACAATGAGCAGTTCTTC. It translates to CASSLTRQKLYSYNEQFF.

The genes are TRBV6-1 and TRBJ2-1; D not resolved. Germline loops: CDR1 MNHNS, CDR2 SASEGT. V lost 0 bases and J lost 8, with 20 bases in between. This CDR3 is built from 17 residues. The CDR3 DNA reads TGTGCCAGCAGTGAAGCGGTGTCCCCTTACACCGGCGATGAGCAGTTCTTC. It specifies CASSEAVSPYTGDEQFF.

In its sample, this clone was seen a few times. This chain joins TRBV2 and TRBJ1-1; D uncertain. Trimming took off 3 bases at V and 1 base at J, with 6 bases between the two ends. Germline loops: CDR1 SNHLY, CDR2 FYNNEI. CDR3 size: 13 residues. CDR3 residues: CASSDRGNTEAFF. DNA of the CDR3: TGTGCCAGCAGTGATCGGGGGAACACTGAAGCTTTCTTT. Filled out from reference TRBV2 and TRBJ1-1, the complete variable domain reads EPEVTQTPSHQVTQMGQEVILRCVPISNHLYFYWYRQILGQKVEFLVSFYNNEISEKSEIFDDQFSVERPDGSNFTLKIRSTKLEDSAMYFCASSDRGNTEAFFGQGTRLTVV.

The chain employs TRBV19 and TRBJ2-3; 10 positions agree with TRBD2. The germline V gene has CDR1 LNHDA and CDR2 SQIVND (reference sequence). Losses at the gene ends were 0 bases for V and 1 base for J; bases not matched to a gene: 4. This CDR3 has 17 amino acids. CDR3 in amino acids: CASSIEGTSGGTDTQYF. CDR3 DNA sequence: TGTGCCAGTAGTATAGAGGGAACTAGCGGGGGCACAGATACGCAGTATTTT.

V usage is TRBV2 and J usage is TRBJ1-3; perhaps TRBD1 as D (5 bases). The germline V gene encodes CDR1 SNHLY and CDR2 FYNNEI. V lost 6 bases and J 3 bases, leaving 12 bases between the germline ends. This CDR3 is 14 amino acids long. The DNA of the CDR3 is TGTGCCAGCAGAAGAGGGGAGGGTGGAAACACCATATATTTT. This sequence encodes CASRRGEGGNTIYF. Variable domain in full (rest from reference TRBV2 and TRBJ1-3): EPEVTQTPSHQVTQMGQEVILRCVPISNHLYFYWYRQILGQKVEFLVSFYNNEISEKSEIFDDQFSVERPDGSNFTLKIRSTKLEDSAMYFCASRRGEGGNTIYFGEGSWLTVV.

This clone occurred once. V gene TRBV7-9 combines with J gene TRBJ2-5; no clear D gene. CDR3 length: 16 residues. V was cut by 1 base and J by 5 bases, with 17 bases left in between. Germline lookup yields CDR1 SEHNR and CDR2 FQNEAQ (reference sequence). The CDR3 loop reads CASSLGTREERETQYF. The CDR3 DNA sequence: TGTGCCAGCAGCTTAGGTACAAGAGAGGAGAGGGAGACCCAGTACTTC.

This rearrangement joins TRBV5-6 to TRBJ1-5, with D maybe TRBD1 (5 bases). Germline CDR1 SGHDT, CDR2 YYEEEE. V gave up 3 bases and J gave up 10 bases, with 14 bases separating them. CDR3 size: 13 residues. CDR3 bases: TGTGCCAGCAGCTCCGGACGGGGGAAACCCCAGCATTTT. Protein: CASSSGRGKPQHF.

Here the CDR3 reads CASSQELTGELFF. CDR3 nucleotides: TGTGCCAGCAGCCAAGAGCTCACCGGGGAGCTGTTTTTT. The chain uses TRBV14 and TRBJ2-2; D remains unclear. This CDR3 is 13 amino acids long. Trimming cost V 0 bases and J 4 bases, with 3 bases left between them. Germline V lookup: CDR1 SGHDN, CDR2 FVKESK.

The genes are TRBV19 and TRBJ2-6, with TRBD2 as a possible D gene (6 bases). The CDR3 spans 17 residues. V was pared by 5 bases and J by 3 bases, with 17 bases between. CDR1 LNHDA and CDR2 SQIVND come from the germline V gene (reference sequence). Here the CDR3 reads CASSAAGRRDGANVLTF. The CDR3 coding sequence is TGTGCCAGTAGTGCGGCAGGGAGGCGGGATGGGGCCAACGTCCTGACTTTC.

The rearrangement joins TRBV10-3 to TRBJ2-7; a possible D gene is TRBD1 (6 bases). Trimming removed 11 bases from V and 1 base from J, with 15 bases in between. The length of the CDR3 is 13 residues. The germline V gene has CDR1 ENHRY and CDR2 SYGVKD. CDR3 residues: CAVGQSNSYEQYV. The CDR3 DNA is TGTGCCGTCGGACAGAGCAATTCCTACGAGCAGTACGTC.

The chain is built from TRBV5-1 and TRBJ1-1, with a possible D match to TRBD1 (6 bases). The CDR3 loop spans 13 amino acids. Between the trimmed V and J ends, which lost 4 bases and 1 base, there was a span of 8 bases. Germline V gives CDR1 SGHRS, CDR2 YFSETQ. The CDR3 sequence: CASSADRNTEAFF. CDR3 nucleotide sequence: TGCGCCAGCAGCGCGGACAGGAACACTGAAGCTTTCTTT.

The rearrangement links TRBV5-6 to TRBJ2-2, with 10 bases identical to TRBD1. The CDR3 sequence is 17 residues long. Germline CDR1 reads SGHDT; CDR2 reads YYEEEE. The V gene end was trimmed by 4 bases and the J gene end by 4 bases; junction bases not matched to a gene: 10. In DNA form, the CDR3 reads TGTGCCAGCAGCCTACTGGACAGGGGGTCGGGCACCGGGGAGCTGTTTTTT. Its protein product is CASSLLDRGSGTGELFF. The whole variable domain, filled in from reference TRBV5-6 and TRBJ2-2, reads DAGVTQSPTHLIKTRGQQVTLRCSPKSGHDTVSWYQQALGQGPQFIFQYYEEEERQRGNFPDRFSGHQFPNYSSELNVNALLLGDSALYLCASSLLDRGSGTGELFFGEGSRLTVL.

This clone was counted between two and nine times. This chain links TRBV2 with TRBJ1-1; weak D call: TRBD1 (5 bases). Trimming stripped 8 bases from V and 1 base from J, with 26 bases between. The V gene's germline CDR1 is SNHLY and CDR2 FYNNEI. The CDR3 is 18 residues long. The CDR3 bases are TGTGCCAGCGGGGCTCGGGTTAAGAGGACACAAGGGAACACTGAAGCTTTCTTT. Protein product: CASGARVKRTQGNTEAFF. The whole variable domain, remainder taken from reference TRBV2 and TRBJ1-1, is EPEVTQTPSHQVTQMGQEVILRCVPISNHLYFYWYRQILGQKVEFLVSFYNNEISEKSEIFDDQFSVERPDGSNFTLKIRSTKLEDSAMYFCASGARVKRTQGNTEAFFGQGTRLTVV.

This sequence joins TRBV11-2 and TRBJ1-2, with 7 bases fitting TRBD1. The V and J ends lost 1 base and 7 bases, in that order; junction bases with no gene match: 6. This CDR3 is built from 14 residues. Germline CDR1 SGHAT, CDR2 FQNNGV. CDR3 region: CASSLAAGTAGYTF. Written as DNA, the CDR3 is TGTGCCAGCAGCTTAGCGGCCGGGACAGCTGGCTACACCTTC.

CDR3 protein: CSARTGKAFF. CDR3 sequence (DNA): TGCAGTGCTAGGACAGGGAAAGCTTTCTTT. The chain links TRBV20-1 to TRBJ1-1; 7 positions agree with TRBD1. Germline CDR1 reads DFQATT; CDR2 reads SNEGSKA (reference sequence). V lost 3 bases to trimming and J lost 9 bases; unmatched junction nucleotides: 1. The CDR3 is 10 amino acids.